The 8 T cell receptor beta chains in this list originate from one sample, sequenced in a study of CXCR3-negative and CXCR3-positive naive CD8 T cells. Study-wide findings and caveats: CXCR3-positive naive cells carried more hydrophobic TRB CDR3s than CXCR3-negative naive cells did.

Their antigens remain unidentified. 5' RACE with UMI labels generated the TRB cDNA libraries. TCRdb re-called the 5' RACE reads; every CDR3 protein appears as one record, without DNA. This repertoire includes some 60,000 distinct CDR3 sequences. The sequenced sample consisted of naive CXCR3+ CD8+ T cells from blood. Subset: CD45RO-CCR7+CD27+CD95- naive CD8+ T cells expressing CXCR3 (TNR3+). These TCRs come from a human donor in good health. Some clones in this sample may be carry-over from other donors' samples.

J is TRBJ1-2 and V is TRBV12-3 or TRBV12-4; TCRdb names TRBD1, which stays unverified in the absence of DNA. This CDR3 contains 14 residues. The CDR3 loop reads CASSRQGSVHGYTF.

The CDR3 is CASSVEGQGTYEQYF. V and J are TRBV6-2 or TRBV6-3 and TRBJ2-7; TCRdb's D call, TRBD1, is unchecked because there is no DNA. The CDR3 sequence is 15 residues long. CDR1 is MNHEY, CDR2 SVGEGT, per germline.

The gene calls are TRBV6-5 and TRBJ1-2; TCRdb outputs TRBD1, but without DNA this stays unchecked. This CDR3 comprises 16 residues. Looked up from germline, CDR1 is MNHEY and CDR2 is SVGAGI. The CDR3 sequence is CASSYRRTDHFYGYTF.

J is TRBJ1-4 and V is TRBV7-9; the TCRdb call, TRBD1, lacks DNA for checking. The CDR3 has 15 residues. Germline assignment: CDR1 SEHNR and CDR2 FQNEAQ (reference sequence). Here the CDR3 reads CASSTRQANDEKLFF. Looking up the rest from reference TRBV7-9 and TRBJ1-4 gives the full variable domain: DTGVSQNPRHKITKRGQNVTFRCDPISEHNRLYWYRQTLGQGPEFLTYFQNEAQLEKSRLLSDRFSAERPKGSFSTLEIQRTEQGDSAMYLCASSTRQANDEKLFFGSGTQLSVL.

The chain is built from TRBV7-3 and TRBJ2-1. Per the germline V gene, CDR1 is SGHTA and CDR2 is FQGTGA. The CDR3 is 15 residues long. CDR3: CASSFEPGLYNEQFF.

The V call is TRBV5-1, the J call TRBJ2-7. Germline CDR1 and CDR2: SGHRS and YFSETQ. The CDR3 sequence is 12 residues long. This CDR3 is CASSTPSYEQYF.

The chain links TRBV20-1 to TRBJ2-7. The CDR3 extends over 12 amino acids. In germline, CDR1 is DFQATT, CDR2 SNEGSKA (reference sequence). The CDR3 here is CSARVPTLEQYF.

This chain links TRBV7-8 with TRBJ2-3; TCRdb's assignment of TRBD2 cannot be checked, as there is no DNA. In germline, CDR1 is SGHVS, CDR2 FQNEAQ. CDR3 size: 17 residues. CDR3 amino acids: CASSLMGLAGATDTQYF.